This section outlines one T cell receptor (beta chain) sequence together with its context. This clonotype occurred many times. Its target antigen remains unknown. There are no base qualities to consult, and no much larger clone falls within one base. This sample is drawn from a study of regulatory T cells in long-lasting Graves disease (dated by TCRdb to the early 2020s). With respect to the entire study: Persistent Graves' disease was defined as persistently positive TSH receptor autoantibodies together with antithyroid drug treatment for over 5 years. This study used TCR sequencing and RNA sequencing of peripheral blood to compare persistent Graves' disease patients against newly diagnosed Graves' disease patients. The study was registered as a clinical trial and conducted in China. TCR sequencing covered some 13 persistent and approximately 20 newly diagnosed Graves' disease patients, some 33 samples in total. On average, persistent Graves' disease patients in the clinical cohort had been on antithyroid drugs for about 10.3 years.

Results and caveats for the whole study, not just this receptor: Peripheral blood alone was examined, since thyroid tissue, which constituted the primary lesion, could not be accessed. Preferential use of TRBV28, TRBJ1-2 and TRBJ2-5 was observed in persistent disease, whereas TRBV20-1 and TRBJ2-1 were favored in newly diagnosed disease. Sequencing and analysis were restricted to the TCR beta chain. Compared with newly diagnosed patients, patients with persistent Graves' disease had lower TCR Shannon entropy and fewer highly expanded clones, which suggests clonal expansion. The authors noted that the small sample size was a limitation that may lower accuracy. More public clonotypes were shared among persistent patients (roughly 3,000) than among newly diagnosed patients (more than 900).

V was cut back by 5 bases and J by 0 bases, leaving a gap of 12 bases between them. From a lookup of the germline V gene, CDR1 and CDR2 are SGHRS and YFSETQ. The CDR3 contains 15 residues, cysteine and phenylalanine counted. The kept DNA is CDR3 alone, 45 bases in frame from the first base. The time point label, read with the paper, signifies: persistent/refractory GD, antithyroid drugs over 5 years with positive TRAb. RNA was extracted from PBMCs in TRIzol for both TCR sequencing and RNA sequencing. The diagnosis of Graves' disease was made according to American Thyroid Association guidelines. Recruitment of patients was carried out at an endocrinology department in Xi'an, China. From each patient, approximately 10 milliliters of peripheral blood was collected into an EDTA anticoagulant tube. PBMCs were isolated by Ficoll Paque Plus density gradient separation without further T cell sorting. An Agilent 2100 Bioanalyzer and agarose gel were used to check RNA quality, while a NanoDrop 2000 measured RNA concentration.

The receptor library was made with multiplex PCR. Instrument used: Illumina HiSeq 4000. CDR3 regions were amplified by Arm-PCR with iRepertoire HTBI primers to construct TCR beta libraries. PCR products were gel purified before sequencing. Concerning the study's data processing: Gene usage analysis of CDR3 amino acid clonotypes used the approximately 62 TRBV and fewer than 15 TRBJ segments found across samples. COPE and FqMerger were used to merge the filtered high-quality paired reads into contigs. BLAST was used to align contigs to IMGT TRBV, TRBD and TRBJ reference genes, with CDR3 defined following IMGT. Any clonotype with a frequency above 0.1% was classified as a highly expanded clone. Shannon entropy served as the measure of repertoire diversity, while the Gini coefficient captured V-J evenness. A clonotype found in more than one individual was treated as public. TCRdb cleaned the public reads at Q25 with fastp, built clones with MiXCR and kept in-frame beta chains. Every entry covers one CDR3 protein and lists the most common genes and DNA from its rows. These V and J calls rely on TCRdb rather than the paper's analysis. This sample is represented by about 340,000 distinct CDR3 sequences; around a fifth of them were singletons. The ten most abundant clones make up less than 30% of the sample.

The TCR sequence derives from a female donor with Graves disease. The sample was peripheral blood mononuclear cells (PBMCs), taken when the disease was refractory, from a patient treated with antithyroid drugs. The rearrangement joined TRBV5-1 to TRBJ1-3; the D gene is perhaps TRBD1, from 5 matching bases. The nucleotide sequence reads TGCGCCAGCAGATATGATGGGGCCTCTGGAAACACCATATATTTT. Its amino acids are CASRYDGASGNTIYF. The CDR3 plus the reference TRBV5-1 and TRBJ1-3 genes for the other parts give the full variable domain: KAGVTQTPRYLIKTRGQQVTLSCSPISGHRSVSWYQQTPGQGLQFLFEYFSETQRNKGNFPGRFSGRQFSNSRSEMNVSTLELGDSALYLCASRYDGASGNTIYFGEGSWLTVV.